Listed below are T cell receptor beta chains from one sample, sequenced in a study of OX40 agonist ivuxolimab in advanced cancers. The repertoire was sequenced with immunoSEQ multiplex PCR; TCRdb's copy has only in-frame clones and lacks some. The data contain about 120,000 clones, around 91% of them seen just once; the ten biggest clones take up about 0.55%. This specimen consisted of CD4+ or CD8+ T cells sorted from blood, obtained in a trial of the OX40 agonist ivuxolimab. Receptors originate from an adult with an advanced solid tumor such as melanoma, head and neck, liver or kidney cancer. Each CDR3 is given with its conserved first and last residue. The order of the fields is V gene, J gene, clone size, CDR3 protein. Clone size appears in some rows only: once, few, many, or a class for an expanded clone.

v_call: TRBV5-1; j_call: TRBJ1-5; clone_size: .; cdr3_aa: CASSLEGGSDQPQHF
v_call: TRBV28; j_call: TRBJ2-7; clone_size: .; cdr3_aa: CASSFRDSHYEQYF
v_call: TRBV4-1; j_call: TRBJ2-1; clone_size: .; cdr3_aa: CASSQDRASGREEQFF
v_call: TRBV6-6; j_call: TRBJ2-3; clone_size: few; cdr3_aa: CASKGTEMATDTQYF
v_call: TRBV6-1; j_call: TRBJ1-4; clone_size: .; cdr3_aa: CASGRGLNNEKLFF
v_call: TRBV15; j_call: TRBJ1-5; clone_size: .; cdr3_aa: CATSGGFSAQHF
v_call: TRBV4-2; j_call: TRBJ2-3; clone_size: once; cdr3_aa: CASSQFSGGSASTDTQYF
v_call: TRBV19; j_call: TRBJ2-7; clone_size: .; cdr3_aa: CATRQGPSYEQYF
v_call: TRBV7-8; j_call: TRBJ2-2; clone_size: .; cdr3_aa: CASSPTERNTGELFF
v_call: TRBV5-6; j_call: TRBJ1-1; clone_size: .; cdr3_aa: CASSLFGRQGEAFF
v_call: TRBV7-9; j_call: TRBJ2-5; clone_size: .; cdr3_aa: CASSPGGGLKTQYF
v_call: TRBV10-3; j_call: TRBJ2-7; clone_size: .; cdr3_aa: CAISAGQAYEQYF
v_call: TRBV5-4; j_call: TRBJ2-1; clone_size: once; cdr3_aa: CASSRLAGGTSYNEQFF
v_call: TRBV4-1; j_call: TRBJ2-7; clone_size: .; cdr3_aa: CASSLGYEQYF
v_call: TRBV5-7; j_call: TRBJ1-5; clone_size: .; cdr3_aa: CASSPRGGGSRNQPQHF
v_call: TRBV30; j_call: TRBJ1-6; clone_size: .; cdr3_aa: CAWSANIYNSPLHF
v_call: TRBV7-8; j_call: TRBJ1-2; clone_size: .; cdr3_aa: CASSLSPGGWGYTF
v_call: TRBV18; j_call: TRBJ1-1; clone_size: .; cdr3_aa: CASSPRTGPMNTEAFF
v_call: TRBV6-5; j_call: TRBJ2-3; clone_size: .; cdr3_aa: CASSYSGALGTDTQYF
v_call: TRBV10-3; j_call: TRBJ1-3; clone_size: .; cdr3_aa: CAISERPNSGNTIYF
v_call: TRBV13; j_call: TRBJ2-1; clone_size: .; cdr3_aa: CASSLAVGTTYNEQFF
v_call: TRBV28; j_call: TRBJ1-5; clone_size: .; cdr3_aa: CASSSPRGSNQPQHF
v_call: TRBV11-2; j_call: TRBJ1-2; clone_size: .; cdr3_aa: CASSLAWQGVGYTF
v_call: TRBV19; j_call: TRBJ1-1; clone_size: .; cdr3_aa: CASSSTGQGWTEAFF
v_call: TRBV28; j_call: TRBJ1-1; clone_size: .; cdr3_aa: CASSSPLGQGVEAFF
v_call: TRBV7-9; j_call: TRBJ2-5; clone_size: .; cdr3_aa: CASSLEEETQYF